The clone carrying this T cell receptor beta chain occurred once. Naive CD8 cells lacked CD45RO and underwent positive selection for CCR7, leaving out terminally differentiated effector memory CD45RA+ cells. Assay: immunoSEQ multiplex PCR; the TCRdb copy retains only in-frame clones and omits some. The sample contains around 2,100,000 clones, 85% to 95% of which appear only once. The data originate from a study of shared clonotypes between healthy human individuals. The CDR3 loop spans 14 amino acids. Trimming removed 2 bases at V and 0 bases at J, with 8 bases between. Looked up from germline, CDR1 is SGHDN and CDR2 is FVKESK.

This TCR was sampled from a man younger than 30 in good health. The sample taken for sequencing was naive CD8+ T cells sorted from blood. V gene TRBV14 combines with J gene TRBJ2-7; D unresolved. The DNA of the CDR3 is TGTGCCAGCAGCCAATCTGCCCCCTCCTACGAGCAGTACTTC. Protein product: CASSQSAPSYEQYF.